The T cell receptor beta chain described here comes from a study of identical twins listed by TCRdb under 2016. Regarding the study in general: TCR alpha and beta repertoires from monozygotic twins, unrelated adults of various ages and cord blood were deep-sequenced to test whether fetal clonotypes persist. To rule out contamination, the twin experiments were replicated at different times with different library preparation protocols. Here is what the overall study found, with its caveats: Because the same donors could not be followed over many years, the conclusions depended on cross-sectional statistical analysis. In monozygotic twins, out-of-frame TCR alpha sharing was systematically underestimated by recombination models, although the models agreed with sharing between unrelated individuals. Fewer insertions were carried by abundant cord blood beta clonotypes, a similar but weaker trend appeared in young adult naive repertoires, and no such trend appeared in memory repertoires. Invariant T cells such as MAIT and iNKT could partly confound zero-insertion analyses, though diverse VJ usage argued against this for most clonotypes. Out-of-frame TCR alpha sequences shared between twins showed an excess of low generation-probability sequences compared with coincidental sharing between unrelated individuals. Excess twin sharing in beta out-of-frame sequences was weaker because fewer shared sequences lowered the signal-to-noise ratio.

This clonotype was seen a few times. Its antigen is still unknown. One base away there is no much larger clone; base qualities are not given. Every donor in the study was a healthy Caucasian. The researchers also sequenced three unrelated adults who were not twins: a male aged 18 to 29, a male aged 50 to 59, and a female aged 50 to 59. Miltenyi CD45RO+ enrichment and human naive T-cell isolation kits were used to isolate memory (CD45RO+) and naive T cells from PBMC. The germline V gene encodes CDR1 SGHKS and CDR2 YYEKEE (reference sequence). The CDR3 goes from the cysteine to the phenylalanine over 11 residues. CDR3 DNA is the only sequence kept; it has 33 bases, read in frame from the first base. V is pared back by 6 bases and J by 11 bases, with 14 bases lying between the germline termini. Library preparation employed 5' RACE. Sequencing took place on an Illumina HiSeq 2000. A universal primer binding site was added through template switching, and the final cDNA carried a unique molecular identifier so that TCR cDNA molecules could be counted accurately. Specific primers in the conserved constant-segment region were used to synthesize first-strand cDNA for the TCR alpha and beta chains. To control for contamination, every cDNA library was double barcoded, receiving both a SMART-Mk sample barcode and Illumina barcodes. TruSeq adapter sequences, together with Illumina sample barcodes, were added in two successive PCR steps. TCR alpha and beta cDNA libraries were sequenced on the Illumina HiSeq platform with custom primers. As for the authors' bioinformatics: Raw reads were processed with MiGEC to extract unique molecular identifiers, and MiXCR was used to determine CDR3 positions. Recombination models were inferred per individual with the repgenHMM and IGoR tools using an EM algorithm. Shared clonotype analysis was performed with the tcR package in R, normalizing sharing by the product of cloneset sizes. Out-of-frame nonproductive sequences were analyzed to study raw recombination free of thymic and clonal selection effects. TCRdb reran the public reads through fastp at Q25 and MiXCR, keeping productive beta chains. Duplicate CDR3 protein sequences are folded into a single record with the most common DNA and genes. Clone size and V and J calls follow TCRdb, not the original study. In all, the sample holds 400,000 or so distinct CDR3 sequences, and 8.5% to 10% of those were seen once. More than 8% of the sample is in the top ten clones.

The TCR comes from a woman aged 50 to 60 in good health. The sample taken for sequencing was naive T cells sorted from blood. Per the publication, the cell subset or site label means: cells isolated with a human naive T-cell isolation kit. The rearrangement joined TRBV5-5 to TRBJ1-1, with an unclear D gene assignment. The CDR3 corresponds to CASTFGLGAFF. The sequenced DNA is TGTGCCAGCACATTCGGGTTGGGTGCTTTCTTT. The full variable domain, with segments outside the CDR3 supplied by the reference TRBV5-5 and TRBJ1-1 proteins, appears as DAGVTQSPTHLIKTRGQQVTLRCSPISGHKSVSWYQQVLGQGPQFIFQYYEKEERGRGNFPDRFSARQFPNYSSELNVNALLLGDSALYLCASTFGLGAFFGQGTRLTVV.